Following are 21 T cell receptor beta chains from one sample sequenced in a study of shared clonotypes between healthy human individuals (dated by TCRdb to about 2020). Receptors were amplified or captured by the immunoSEQ multiplex PCR assay. TCRdb holds this immuneACCESS table with in-frame rearrangements only. Some clones are missing; in checked studies, unresolved V genes explain under half, and the rest has no known cause. Counted in this sample were about 2.4 million clones; more than 85% of them appeared once. Approximately 0.35% of the sample is held by the ten biggest clonotypes. Input material: naive CD4+ T cells from PBMCs. The cell subset or site label, as the study defines it: CD45RA+ positively selected. These receptors all stem from a man aged 18 to 29 in good health. Some clones in this sample may be carry-over from other donors' samples.

V and J are TRBV21-1 and TRBJ2-7; the table's TRBD1 call for D was not verified on the DNA. TRBV21-1 corresponds to a pseudogene. The CDR3 is 16 residues long. As DNA, the CDR3 is TGTGCCAGCAGCAAAGCGCGCCACAGGTCATCCTACGAGCAGTACTTC. Protein product: CASSKARHRSSYEQYF.

CDR3 sequence: CASGGGPSYEQYF. The DNA of the CDR3 is TGTGCCAGCGGGGGAGGGCCCTCGTACGAGCAGTACTTC. The chain employs TRBV7-8 and TRBJ2-7, with 7 bases that match TRBD2. The trim removed 8 bases at V and 4 bases at J, leaving 8 bases unmatched. CDR3 size: 13 residues. Germline CDR1 reads SGHVS; CDR2 reads FQNEAQ.

The chain uses TRBV7-9 and TRBJ2-5; D not resolved. This CDR3 spans 16 amino acids. The ends were cut back, 5 bases at V and 1 base at J, with 17 bases in the middle. Germline V CDR1 and CDR2: SEHNR, FQNEAQ (reference sequence). The CDR3 DNA sequence: TGTGCCAGCAGCCATAGGAAGTCGTCGGGCCAAGAGACCCAGTACTTC. Its translation is CASSHRKSSGQETQYF.

J is TRBJ2-4 and V is TRBV7-8; a weak D match, TRBD2 (6 bases). The CDR3 is 18 amino acids. The germline V and J ends were trimmed by 5 bases and 0 bases, with 20 bases remaining between them. Germline V gene lookup returns CDR1 SGHVS and CDR2 FQNEAQ. The CDR3 reads CASSLWGPSALAKNIQYF. CDR3 sequence (DNA): TGTGCCAGCAGCCTATGGGGCCCTAGCGCCCTAGCCAAAAACATTCAGTACTTC.

Notes on this clone: The same CDR3 arises from other DNA sequences in this sample as well. The gene calls are TRBV5-1 and TRBJ2-6; TRBD2 aligns across 9 bases. V was clipped by 2 bases and J by 2 bases; unmatched bases: 8. Germline V lookup: CDR1 SGHRS, CDR2 YFSETQ. The CDR3 consists of 18 residues. CDR3 region: CASSLEAGGPTGANVLTF. For the CDR3, the DNA is TGCGCCAGCAGCTTAGAGGCGGGAGGGCCTACTGGGGCCAACGTCCTGACTTTC.

The chain has TRBV5-1 and TRBJ2-1; no reliable D call. CDR3 length: 15 residues. V was shortened by 6 bases and J by 3 bases, with 16 bases between the two germline ends. Germline CDR1 and CDR2: SGHRS and YFSETQ. CDR3 DNA: TGCGCCAGCAACCCCGTGGTGGGTAGCTACAATGAGCAGTTCTTC. Translated: CASNPVVGSYNEQFF.

CDR3 in DNA: TGTGCCAGTAGGGACCGGACACAACGGAATACTAACTATGGCTACACCTTC. Translation: CASRDRTQRNTNYGYTF. V gene TRBV19 combines with J gene TRBJ1-2, with a weak D call TRBD1 (5 bases). V was pared by 6 bases and J by 0 bases, with 20 bases between. The CDR3 is 17 amino acids. Germline CDR1 is LNHDA and CDR2 is SQIVND (reference sequence).

The chain is built from TRBV11-2 and TRBJ2-1; D is perhaps TRBD2 (5 bases). This CDR3 contains 15 residues. Deletions cut 5 bases from V and 6 bases from J, with 17 bases between. The germline CDR1 and CDR2 sequences are SGHAT and FQNNGV. The CDR3 protein is CASSTASGPPNEQFF. Written as DNA, the CDR3 is TGTGCCAGCAGCACCGCGAGCGGCCCCCCCAATGAGCAGTTCTTC. Drawing the rest from reference TRBV11-2 and TRBJ2-1, the complete variable domain is EAGVAQSPRYKIIEKRQSVAFWCNPISGHATLYWYQQILGQGPKLLIQFQNNGVVDDSQLPKDRFSAERLKGVDSTLKIQPAKLEDSAVYLCASSTASGPPNEQFFGPGTRLTVL.

The chain is built from TRBV9 and TRBJ2-7; tentative D call: TRBD2 (6 bases). The CDR3 loop spans 13 amino acids. Germline assignment: CDR1 SGDLS and CDR2 YYNGEE. The germline V and J ends were trimmed by 4 bases and 6 bases, with 14 bases remaining between them. The CDR3 nucleotides read TGTGCCAGCAGCAACGGGGGTTTGACCGAGCAGTACTTC. The encoded protein is CASSNGGLTEQYF.

The chain couples TRBV4-2 to TRBJ2-7, with a tentative D call TRBD2 (5 bases). The CDR3 extends over 15 amino acids. CDR1 and CDR2 from the germline V gene are LGHNA and YNFKEQ. Trimming cost V 0 bases and J 3 bases, with 12 bases left between them. The CDR3 loop reads CASSQDPGEYYEQYF. CDR3 nucleotides: TGTGCCAGCAGCCAAGATCCCGGGGAGTACTACGAGCAGTACTTC.

Only one count was recorded for this clone. The gene calls are TRBV10-3 and TRBJ1-4, with D possibly being TRBD1 (5 bases). Trimming took off 10 bases at V and 7 bases at J, with 13 bases between the two ends. This CDR3 has 12 residues. Germline CDR1 is ENHRY and CDR2 is SYGVKD. This CDR3 is CASSQGSEKLFF. CDR3 nucleotides: TGTGCCAGTTCCCAGGGAAGTGAAAAACTGTTTTTT.

This sequence joins TRBV15 and TRBJ1-5, with D uncertain. The CDR3 is made up of 14 amino acids. Germline CDR1 is LNHNV and CDR2 is YYDKDF (reference sequence). The V gene lost 5 bases and the J gene lost 8 bases, with 16 bases spanning the gap. CDR3 nucleotides: TGTGCCACCAGCGACGTCGGACGGCCGGAGCCCCAGCATTTT. Translation gives CATSDVGRPEPQHF.

As to this clone: Other DNA sequences from this sample encode an identical CDR3 as well. This chain uses TRBV18 with TRBJ1-5; no clear D. V was pared by 3 bases and J by 4 bases, with 7 bases between. This CDR3 has 13 amino acids. Germline V gene lookup returns CDR1 KGHSH and CDR2 LQKENI. DNA for the CDR3: TGTGCCAGCTCACCCACAGAGAATCAGCCCCAGCATTTT. It is translated as CASSPTENQPQHF.

The table lists this clone with a count of one. The V call is TRBV27, the J call TRBJ1-5; 9 bases match TRBD1. This CDR3 has 14 residues. J lost 7 bases, V lost 5 bases, and 6 bases had no gene match. Germline V CDR1 and CDR2: MNHEY, SMNVEV (reference sequence). The CDR3 sequence is CASSPQGARQPQHF. The CDR3 DNA sequence: TGTGCCAGCAGTCCACAGGGGGCCCGGCAGCCCCAGCATTTT.

The chain combines TRBV7-2 with TRBJ1-2; TRBD1 matches 10 bases. Germline values: CDR1 SGHTA, CDR2 FQGNSA. Losses at the gene ends were 1 base for V and 4 bases for J; bases not matched to a gene: 6. The CDR3 runs 16 residues. CDR3 sequence: CASSLDWTGGVYGYTF. The CDR3 coding sequence is TGTGCCAGCAGCTTAGATTGGACAGGGGGAGTCTATGGCTACACCTTC.

This clone was recorded only once. The rearrangement uses TRBV7-2 and TRBJ1-5; TRBD1 is a possible D gene (6 bases). CDR1 is SGHTA, CDR2 FQGNSA, per germline. The CDR3 totals 17 residues. V dropped 4 bases and J dropped 5 bases, with 21 bases sitting between them. The CDR3 DNA follows: TGTGCCAGCAGCTCCTTCGGGACATTGGGGATCGATCAGCCCCAGCATTTT. Amino acids: CASSSFGTLGIDQPQHF.

With regard to this clone: Other DNA sequences in this specimen translate into the identical CDR3. J is TRBJ2-1 and V is TRBV9; 11 nucleotides match TRBD2. Unmatched junction bases numbered 4, after V lost 1 base and J lost 7 bases. The CDR3 loop spans 15 amino acids. CDR1 is SGDLS, CDR2 YYNGEE, per germline. This chain's CDR3 is CASSVLAGGPNEQFF. The CDR3 DNA sequence: TGTGCCAGCAGCGTACTAGCGGGAGGACCAAATGAGCAGTTCTTC.

This chain links TRBV19 with TRBJ1-1; D is possibly TRBD1 (5 bases). The CDR3 sequence is 18 residues long. From germline, CDR1 is LNHDA and CDR2 SQIVND (reference sequence). V was trimmed by 0 bases and J by 6 bases, leaving 23 bases between them. The CDR3 DNA follows: TGTGCCAGTAGTATAGATCTGGGCAGGGTTAACTCGCGGGCTGAAGCTTTCTTT. This gives the protein CASSIDLGRVNSRAEAFF.

The rearrangement joins TRBV5-4 to TRBJ2-5; D possibly corresponds to TRBD2 (6 bases). V was clipped by 3 bases and J by 7 bases, with 16 bases between them. The V gene's germline CDR1 is SGHNT and CDR2 YYREEE (reference sequence). The CDR3 is 14 amino acids. The CDR3 DNA is TGTGCCAGCAGCTCCCCGGGGGACGCGGGGACCCAGTACTTC. Its translation: CASSSPGDAGTQYF.

This sequence joins TRBV14 and TRBJ2-7; the D gene is possibly TRBD2 (5 bases). Germline CDR1 and CDR2: SGHDN and FVKESK. Trimming cost V 2 bases and J 4 bases, with 15 bases left between them. The CDR3 has 15 residues. The CDR3 region has the DNA TGTGCCAGCAGCCAAAGCCCCGTGGGAGTTTACGAGCAGTACTTC. It is translated as CASSQSPVGVYEQYF.

This rearrangement joins TRBV2 to TRBJ2-7, with D unresolved. Germline CDR1 SNHLY, CDR2 FYNNEI. Deletions cut 8 bases from V and 9 bases from J, with 8 bases between. This CDR3 has 9 residues. CDR3 in amino acids: CASGVLQYF. As DNA, the CDR3 is TGTGCCAGCGGCGTTCTGCAGTACTTC.